This T cell receptor beta chain was documented in a study of T-cell reconstitution after alpha-beta-depleted transplantation in children. Trimming cost V 0 bases and J 3 bases, with 12 bases left between them. Germline-derived CDR1 and CDR2 are DFQATT and SNEGSKA (reference sequence). CDR3 length: 15 residues. Library preparation (for TCRbeta) was performed with unique molecular identifiers. MiXCR, applied by TCRdb to the PCR reads, yields one record per CDR3 protein. This sample yields roughly 500,000 distinct CDR3 sequences, of which 32% are seen a single time; around 2.3% belongs to the top ten. Material: PBMCs from the stem cell graft donor, obtained from the stem cell graft. This rearrangement joins TRBV20-1 to TRBJ1-5; unclear D gene. This sequence originates from a human donor who donated a stem cell graft to a child with aplastic anemia. The CDR3 spells CSARDHSTYNQPQHF. CDR3 in DNA: TGCAGTGCTAGAGATCATAGCACCTACAATCAGCCCCAGCATTTT.